The 21 T cell receptor beta chains below all came from one sample that was sequenced in a study of T cells after yellow fever vaccination. Each CDR3 protein gets one entry after TCRdb re-called the 5' RACE reads with MiXCR. The table has about 550,000 distinct CDR3 sequences, around 21% seen once; the top ten hold roughly an eighth. The source was PBMCs, collected 15 days after the yellow fever booster vaccination. The receptors here all came from a man younger than 40 who received the YFV17D yellow fever vaccine.

This clonotype was detected only a few times. The V gene is TRBV20-1, the J gene TRBJ2-7; the D is unclear. V was clipped by 5 bases and J by 8 bases, with 10 bases between them. The CDR3 covers 10 residues. The germline V gene encodes CDR1 DFQATT and CDR2 SNEGSKA (reference sequence). CDR3 coding DNA: TGCAGTGCTTTAAACAGTCAGCAGTACTTC. Its protein is CSALNSQQYF.

This clonotype came up a few times. The chain employs TRBV7-3 and TRBJ1-6; unclear D gene. Trimming stripped 8 bases from V and 7 bases from J, with 9 bases between. The CDR3 has 12 residues. Germline CDR1 reads SGHTA; CDR2 reads FQGTGA. The CDR3 sequence is CASSTGNSPLHF. The CDR3 DNA reads as TGTGCCAGCTCTACGGGGAATTCACCCCTCCACTTT.

The chain employs TRBV7-8 and TRBJ2-7, with D perhaps matching TRBD1 (6 bases). This CDR3 spans 14 amino acids. Trimming left V 1 base short and J 6 bases short, with 13 bases between. Germline lookup yields CDR1 SGHVS and CDR2 FQNEAQ. The CDR3 here is CASSLVARGSEQYF. DNA of the CDR3: TGTGCCAGCAGCTTAGTGGCCAGGGGTTCCGAGCAGTACTTC.

This clonotype turned up a few times. This rearrangement joins TRBV11-2 to TRBJ2-5, with D perhaps TRBD2 (6 bases). The V end lost 5 bases, the J end lost 7 bases, and 29 bases lay between the germline ends. CDR1 is SGHAT, CDR2 FQNNGV, per germline. The CDR3 runs to 18 residues. The CDR3 DNA reads as TGTGCCAGCAGCCCGGTAGGAGGGACCGAGCCTTTGGGAGGGACCCAGTACTTC. The encoded protein is CASSPVGGTEPLGGTQYF.

The rearrangement uses TRBV7-9 and TRBJ1-5, with a possible D match to TRBD1 (5 bases). Per germline, CDR1 SEHNR and CDR2 FQNEAQ (reference sequence). The CDR3 is made up of 13 amino acids. The V and J ends lost 5 bases and 7 bases respectively, with 12 bases between them. The CDR3 loop is CASSGTVGQPQHF. DNA of the CDR3: TGTGCCAGCAGCGGGACGGTCGGGCAGCCCCAGCATTTT.

In its sample, this clonotype was seen many times. V gene TRBV24-1 combines with J gene TRBJ2-3; TRBD2 matches 9 bases. The V gene's germline CDR1 is KGHDR and CDR2 SFDVKD. The CDR3 spans 15 residues. The J segment lost 4 bases and the V segment lost 6 bases, leaving 7 bases of the junction unmatched. CDR3 loop: CATSHSGRGADTQYF. In DNA, the CDR3 is TGTGCCACCAGTCATAGCGGGAGAGGGGCAGATACGCAGTATTTT.

V is TRBV10-1 and J is TRBJ2-7, with unresolved D. Germline CDR1 and CDR2: WNHNN and SYGVQD (reference sequence). V shed 2 bases and J shed 0 bases, with 5 bases lying between them. CDR3 length: 13 amino acids. CDR3 DNA: TGCGCCAGCAGTGAGGGCAGCTCCTACGAGCAGTACTTC. Protein sequence: CASSEGSSYEQYF.

The rearrangement links TRBV20-1 to TRBJ2-1, with D possibly being TRBD1 or TRBD2 (6 bases each). The germline V and J ends were trimmed by 4 bases and 8 bases, with 15 bases remaining between them. The CDR3 has 13 amino acids. Germline V gene lookup returns CDR1 DFQATT and CDR2 SNEGSKA (reference sequence). The CDR3 DNA reads TGCAGTGCTAACGGGGGCGCGTTAGATGAGCAGTTCTTC. Its translation: CSANGGALDEQFF.

This chain connects TRBV3-1 to TRBJ2-1; TRBD1 aligns across 7 bases. Trimming took 3 bases from V and 7 from J; bases not matched to a gene: 15. The CDR3 extends over 17 amino acids. CDR1 and CDR2 from the germline V gene are LGHDT and YNNKEL (reference sequence). The CDR3 is CASSQMGQPTLGNEQFF. The CDR3 coding sequence is TGTGCCAGCAGCCAGATGGGACAGCCTACCCTAGGGAATGAGCAGTTCTTC.

V gene TRBV30 combines with J gene TRBJ2-1, with TRBD1 identical over 9 bases. With V trimmed by 5 bases and J by 7 bases, 9 bases remained unmatched. The length of the CDR3 is 14 residues. Germline CDR1 GTSNPN, CDR2 SVGIG (reference sequence). The CDR3 protein is CAWATGTGPNEQFF. For the CDR3, the DNA is TGTGCCTGGGCAACCGGGACAGGGCCGAATGAGCAGTTCTTC.

This clonotype came up a few times. The chain combines TRBV5-4 with TRBJ2-3; 7 bases are shared with TRBD2. Germline CDR1 is SGHNT and CDR2 is YYREEE (reference sequence). V lost 2 bases to trimming and J lost 2 bases; unmatched junction nucleotides: 5. CDR3 length: 15 amino acids. CDR3 loop: CASSFGGLTTDTQYF. The CDR3 nucleotides read TGTGCCAGCAGCTTTGGGGGACTAACCACAGATACGCAGTATTTT.

As DNA, the CDR3 is TGTGCCAGCAGCCAAACGGACAGGGCCAACATTCAGTACTTC. Translation: CASSQTDRANIQYF. The chain has TRBV7-9 and TRBJ2-4; TRBD1 agrees at 8 bases. CDR1 and CDR2 from the germline V gene are SEHNR and FQNEAQ (reference sequence). The CDR3 sequence is 14 residues long. The ends lost 5 bases at V and 7 bases at J; junction bases unmatched: 7.

This clonotype was counted only a few times. This chain uses TRBV29-1 with TRBJ2-1; 11 positions match TRBD1. After removal of 5 bases from V and 6 bases from J, the junction contained 9 bases not matched to a gene. This CDR3 region has 15 residues. The germline gives CDR1 SQVTM, CDR2 ANQGSEA. The DNA for the CDR3 is TGCAGCGTTCCATCGGACAGGGGGCGCAGCAATGAGCAGTTCTTC. Translation: CSVPSDRGRSNEQFF.

In nucleotides, the CDR3 is TGTGCCAGCAGCCTCGATTTTGCCACAGATACGCAGTATTTT. Translation gives CASSLDFATDTQYF. This rearrangement joins TRBV14 to TRBJ2-3; D call uncertain. This CDR3 is 14 amino acids long. The germline gives CDR1 SGHDN, CDR2 FVKESK. Between the trimmed V and J ends, which lost 4 bases and 2 bases, there was a span of 10 bases.

The chain carries TRBV29-1 and TRBJ1-1; perhaps TRBD1 as D (5 bases). The CDR3 extends over 14 amino acids. The V end was cut by 7 bases, the J end by 0 bases, with 15 bases between. The germline CDR1 and CDR2 sequences are SQVTM and ANQGSEA. The CDR3 here is CSANRQGMNTEAFF. The CDR3, as DNA: TGCAGCGCCAACAGGCAGGGTATGAACACTGAAGCTTTCTTT.

This clonotype has a count of ten or more. J is TRBJ1-5 and V is TRBV5-1; D might be TRBD1 (6 bases). V lost 4 bases and J lost 5, with 16 bases in between. Per germline, CDR1 SGHRS and CDR2 YFSETQ. This CDR3 spans 15 amino acids. The CDR3 reads CASSADGGGYQPQHF. As DNA, the CDR3 is TGCGCCAGCAGCGCGGATGGGGGCGGGTATCAGCCCCAGCATTTT.

The V call is TRBV6-2 or TRBV6-3, the J call TRBJ2-1, with D unclear. The CDR3 is made up of 12 amino acids. The V end lost 4 bases, the J end lost 14 bases, and 15 bases lay between the germline ends. Germline CDR1 is MNHEY and CDR2 is SVGEGT. For the CDR3, the DNA is TGTGCCAGCAGTTCATTGACCTCCAGGAAGTTCTTC. Translating gives CASSSLTSRKFF.

This clonotype came up a few times. The chain recombines TRBV27 with TRBJ2-3; 10 bases agree with TRBD1. Unmatched junction bases numbered 10, after V lost 1 base and J lost 3 bases. The CDR3 loop spans 18 amino acids. The germline V gene has CDR1 MNHEY and CDR2 SMNVEV (reference sequence). The CDR3 DNA reads as TGTGCCAGCAGTTTATATTATCTGAGGGACAGGGGAACAGATACGCAGTATTTT. It yields the protein CASSLYYLRDRGTDTQYF.

This clonotype was detected only a few times. The chain has TRBV5-1 and TRBJ2-1; D is undetermined. CDR1 is SGHRS and CDR2 is YFSETQ in the germline V gene. The CDR3 runs to 13 residues. Trimming took 0 bases from V and 6 from J, leaving 7 bases between them. Written as DNA, the CDR3 is TGCGCCAGCAGCTTGGGATTCGGCAATGAGCAGTTCTTC. Protein sequence: CASSLGFGNEQFF.

The chain couples TRBV2 to TRBJ2-7, with D perhaps TRBD1 (6 bases). Germline V lookup: CDR1 SNHLY, CDR2 FYNNEI. The CDR3 extends over 14 amino acids. Trimming left V 2 bases short and J 1 base short, with 9 bases between. CDR3: CASSEPGTSYEQYF. CDR3 in DNA: TGTGCCAGCAGTGAACCCGGGACATCCTACGAGCAGTACTTC. Complete variable domain (other parts from reference TRBV2 and TRBJ2-7): EPEVTQTPSHQVTQMGQEVILRCVPISNHLYFYWYRQILGQKVEFLVSFYNNEISEKSEIFDDQFSVERPDGSNFTLKIRSTKLEDSAMYFCASSEPGTSYEQYFGPGTRLTVT.

This clonotype was found a few times. The chain joins TRBV7-3 to TRBJ2-1; perhaps TRBD2 as D (6 bases). V lost 3 bases and J lost 0, with 9 bases in between. CDR1 SGHTA and CDR2 FQGTGA come from the germline V gene. The CDR3 is 15 residues long. CDR3 coding DNA: TGTGCCAGCAGCTTTATGCGGGGCTCCTACAATGAGCAGTTCTTC. Translated, it gives CASSFMRGSYNEQFF.